This T cell receptor beta chain was recovered during a study of beta chain features in type 1 diabetes. It was via CD45RO/CCR7/CD25/CD127/CD95/CD27 that CD4+ naive, central memory, regulatory and stem cell-like memory cells were sorted. All of the isolated RNA was reverse transcribed, so expressed TCRB transcripts were sequenced. Regulatory, naive and central memory T cell samples averaged approximately 3.8 million reads. The repertoire was sequenced with immunoSEQ multiplex PCR; TCRdb's copy has only in-frame clones and lacks some. The sample consists of around 160,000 clones, roughly 53% of them appearing once. V gave up 3 bases and J gave up 2 bases; unmatched junction bases: 14. The CDR3 spans 18 residues. Germline assignment: CDR1 LNHNV and CDR2 YYDKDF (reference sequence).

This rearrangement joins TRBV15 to TRBJ2-3; 7 nucleotides agree with TRBD2. The TCR was taken from a man younger than 35 in good health. Sequencing used Tregs from blood. CDR3 loop: CATSRAFGSGRATDTQYF. Here the CDR3 DNA reads TGTGCCACCAGCAGGGCTTTCGGGTCAGGGAGGGCCACAGATACGCAGTATTTT.